The 21 T cell receptor beta chains below all came from one sample that was sequenced in a study of blood T cell repertoires in COVID-19. Produced via immunoSEQ multiplex PCR; TCRdb's table is partial and in-frame only. The top ten hold 9.5% to 15% of the sample, which has over 200,000 clones, roughly 85% seen once. Sequencing input: peripheral blood. Receptors were obtained from a woman aged 18 to 35 who had recovered from COVID-19.

The CDR3 spells CASSLDRNYGYTF. The CDR3 coding sequence is TGTGCCAGCAGCTTAGATCGGAACTATGGCTACACCTTC. The V gene is TRBV11-2, the J gene TRBJ1-2; D ambiguous. The CDR3 runs to 13 residues. V gave up 0 bases and J gave up 2 bases, with 4 bases separating them. The germline V gene encodes CDR1 SGHAT and CDR2 FQNNGV.

The rearrangement uses TRBV6-5 and TRBJ2-7; TRBD1 aligns across 7 bases. CDR1 and CDR2 from the germline V gene are MNHEY and SVGAGI. This CDR3 has 14 amino acids. Trimming took 5 bases from V and 4 from J; bases not matched to a gene: 8. The CDR3 region is CASSTGQIVYEQYF. The CDR3, as DNA: TGTGCCAGCAGTACGGGACAGATAGTGTACGAGCAGTACTTC.

This chain links TRBV5-1 with TRBJ2-7; D gene unclear. The V gene's germline CDR1 is SGHRS and CDR2 YFSETQ. The CDR3 contains 14 residues. V lost 2 bases to trimming and J lost 3 bases, with 12 bases between them. CDR3 protein: CASSFLDQDYEQYF. Here the CDR3 DNA reads TGCGCCAGCAGCTTTCTTGACCAGGACTACGAGCAGTACTTC. Full variable domain (remainder filled in from reference TRBV5-1 and TRBJ2-7): KAGVTQTPRYLIKTRGQQVTLSCSPISGHRSVSWYQQTPGQGLQFLFEYFSETQRNKGNFPGRFSGRQFSNSRSEMNVSTLELGDSALYLCASSFLDQDYEQYFGPGTRLTVT.

V and J are TRBV7-2 and TRBJ2-3; possible D gene TRBD2, 8 bases. The germline gives CDR1 SGHTA, CDR2 FQGNSA. The length of the CDR3 is 16 residues. V lost 5 bases to trimming and J lost 1 base, with 16 bases between them. CDR3 sequence reads: CASSRGGDRRTDTQYF. The DNA for the CDR3 is TGTGCCAGCAGCCGGGGGGGGGACAGACGCACAGATACGCAGTATTTT.

This clone appeared once. The chain joins TRBV11-2 to TRBJ2-7, with a tentative D call TRBD1 (5 bases). The CDR3 covers 14 residues. V shed 1 base and J shed 0 bases, with 7 bases lying between them. The germline gives CDR1 SGHAT, CDR2 FQNNGV. Here the CDR3 DNA reads TGTGCCAGCAGCTTAGGCAGGGACTCCTACGAGCAGTACTTC. It yields the protein CASSLGRDSYEQYF.

The chain links TRBV5-1 to TRBJ2-2; the match to TRBD1 covers 9 bases. There are 16 residues in the CDR3. CDR1 is SGHRS and CDR2 is YFSETQ in the germline V gene. Unmatched junction bases numbered 8, after V lost 3 bases and J lost 5 bases. The DNA for the CDR3 is TGCGCCAGCAGCTCCTCGTCCGGGACAGGGACCGGGGAGCTGTTTTTT. The encoded protein is CASSSSSGTGTGELFF. Together with reference TRBV5-1 and TRBJ2-2, the CDR3 gives the full variable domain: KAGVTQTPRYLIKTRGQQVTLSCSPISGHRSVSWYQQTPGQGLQFLFEYFSETQRNKGNFPGRFSGRQFSNSRSEMNVSTLELGDSALYLCASSSSSGTGTGELFFGEGSRLTVL.

CDR3 loop: CASSEAFTSSGANVLTF. The CDR3, as DNA: TGTGCCAGCAGTGAAGCGTTCACGAGCTCTGGGGCCAACGTCCTGACTTTC. The chain links TRBV2 to TRBJ2-6; no firm D call. The CDR3 loop spans 17 amino acids. V was pared by 0 bases and J by 0 bases, with 9 bases between. Germline values: CDR1 SNHLY, CDR2 FYNNEI.

A single count supports this clone. The chain links TRBV20-1 to TRBJ2-7; D unresolved. The CDR3 spans 10 residues. Germline lookup yields CDR1 DFQATT and CDR2 SNEGSKA (reference sequence). Trimming took 5 bases from V and 3 from J, leaving 5 bases between them. Here the CDR3 reads CSALYYEQYF. The CDR3 DNA sequence: TGCAGTGCTCTCTACTACGAGCAGTACTTC.

The chain has TRBV19 and TRBJ1-2, with 7 nucleotides matching TRBD1. CDR1 is LNHDA and CDR2 is SQIVND in the germline V gene (reference sequence). This CDR3 region has 16 residues. V shed 1 base and J 4 bases; nucleotides not matched to a gene: 9. The DNA of the CDR3 is TGTGCCAGTAGTATAGGGGGACAGATAGCCCTCTATGGCTACACCTTC. Protein sequence: CASSIGGQIALYGYTF.

This rearrangement joins TRBV7-2 to TRBJ2-7, with a tentative D call TRBD2 (5 bases). This CDR3 is 16 amino acids long. Germline CDR1 is SGHTA and CDR2 is FQGNSA. Trimming cost V 2 bases and J 3 bases, with 17 bases left between them. CDR3 protein: CASSLPWPATNYEQYF. The CDR3 DNA follows: TGTGCCAGCAGCTTACCCTGGCCAGCGACTAACTACGAGCAGTACTTC.

The gene calls are TRBV19 and TRBJ1-3; the D is unclear. The CDR3 length is 15 residues. Trimming cost V 5 bases and J 4 bases, with 15 bases left between them. Germline values: CDR1 LNHDA, CDR2 SQIVND (reference sequence). CDR3 nucleotide sequence: TGTGCCAGTAGTGTAAGAGTTGACTCCGGAAACACCATATATTTT. This sequence encodes CASSVRVDSGNTIYF. The full variable domain, with the rest looked up from reference TRBV19 and TRBJ1-3, is DGGITQSPKYLFRKEGQNVTLSCEQNLNHDAMYWYRQDPGQGLRLIYYSQIVNDFQKGDIAEGYSVSREKKESFPLTVTSAQKNPTAFYLCASSVRVDSGNTIYFGEGSWLTVV.

The chain carries TRBV7-2 and TRBJ1-2; D is unclear. The CDR3 is 15 amino acids. V lost 1 base and J lost 5, with 14 bases in between. Per the germline V gene, CDR1 is SGHTA and CDR2 is FQGNSA. This chain's CDR3 is CASSLGLESSYGYTF. CDR3 DNA sequence: TGTGCCAGCAGCTTAGGTTTGGAGAGCTCGTATGGCTACACCTTC.

The J gene is TRBJ2-1, the V gene TRBV9; 7 positions match TRBD2. There are 16 residues in the CDR3. Germline values: CDR1 SGDLS, CDR2 YYNGEE. V was clipped by 3 bases and J by 6 bases; unmatched bases: 12. The CDR3 nucleotides are TGTGCCAGCAGCGCATACGTCGCGGGAGCGCCCAATGAGCAGTTCTTC. Encoded protein: CASSAYVAGAPNEQFF.

The rearrangement joins TRBV19 to TRBJ2-7, with 9 bases lining up with TRBD1. J lost 3 bases, V lost 6 bases, and 6 bases had no gene match. This CDR3 region has 14 residues. The germline CDR1 and CDR2 sequences are LNHDA and SQIVND (reference sequence). The CDR3 protein is CASSLGTGIYEQYF. The CDR3 bases are TGTGCCAGTAGCTTGGGGACAGGGATCTACGAGCAGTACTTC.

The rearrangement links TRBV7-9 to TRBJ2-5; TRBD2 agrees at 13 bases. CDR3 length: 16 amino acids. Losses at the gene ends were 5 bases for V and 5 bases for J; bases not matched to a gene: 8. CDR1 and CDR2 (germline): SEHNR, FQNEAQ (reference sequence). CDR3 residues: CASSGRLAGGMETQYF. In DNA, the CDR3 is TGTGCCAGCAGCGGAAGACTAGCGGGAGGAATGGAGACCCAGTACTTC. Using reference TRBV7-9 and TRBJ2-5 for the parts outside the CDR3, the full variable domain is DTGVSQNPRHKITKRGQNVTFRCDPISEHNRLYWYRQTLGQGPEFLTYFQNEAQLEKSRLLSDRFSAERPKGSFSTLEIQRTEQGDSAMYLCASSGRLAGGMETQYFGPGTRLLVL.

This clone was detected only once. This rearrangement joins TRBV6-2 or TRBV6-3 to TRBJ2-1; 10 bases are a match to TRBD2. This CDR3 comprises 15 residues. Trimming removed 6 bases from V and 6 bases from J; junction bases left unmatched: 8. Germline V gene sequence: CDR1 MNHEY, CDR2 SVGEGT. CDR3 bases: TGTGCCAGCAGCCCACTAGCGGGGTTCGTCAATGAGCAGTTCTTC. Translation gives CASSPLAGFVNEQFF.

This rearrangement joins TRBV5-1 to TRBJ2-1; TRBD1 is a possible D gene (6 bases). V shed 4 bases and J shed 5 bases, with 16 bases lying between them. CDR1 and CDR2 (germline): SGHRS, YFSETQ. This CDR3 contains 15 residues. CDR3 nucleotides: TGCGCCAGCAGCGTGGACAGCCGCGCTCACAATGAGCAGTTCTTC. Protein: CASSVDSRAHNEQFF.

The genes are TRBV30 and TRBJ2-7; 10 bases are a match to TRBD2. V gave up 0 bases and J gave up 6 bases; unmatched junction bases: 5. Germline CDR1 GTSNPN, CDR2 SVGIG (reference sequence). The CDR3 is 14 amino acids. CDR3 residues: CAWSVSPSGSEQYF. In DNA form, the CDR3 reads TGTGCCTGGAGTGTAAGTCCTAGCGGGAGCGAGCAGTACTTC.

V gene TRBV4-2 combines with J gene TRBJ2-4; a possible D gene is TRBD1 (5 bases). V dropped 0 bases and J dropped 6 bases, with 18 bases sitting between them. The CDR3 contains 17 residues. Germline V gene sequence: CDR1 LGHNA, CDR2 YNFKEQ. CDR3 residues: CASSQDLSRRVGNIQYF. CDR3 nucleotides: TGTGCCAGCAGCCAAGATCTATCCCGCAGGGTTGGAAACATTCAGTACTTC.

The V gene is TRBV7-2, the J gene TRBJ2-1; a possible D gene is TRBD2 (5 bases). The germline V gene has CDR1 SGHTA and CDR2 FQGNSA. V shed 4 bases and J shed 0 bases, with 13 bases lying between them. The CDR3 has 16 residues. The CDR3 loop is CASSSKRLSSYNEQFF. In DNA form, the CDR3 reads TGTGCCAGCAGCTCTAAGCGGTTGAGCTCCTACAATGAGCAGTTCTTC. Supplemented by reference TRBV7-2 and TRBJ2-1, the full variable domain reads GAGVSQSPSNKVTEKGKDVELRCDPISGHTALYWYRQSLGQGLEFLIYFQGNSAPDKSGLPSDRFSAERTGGSVSTLTIQRTQQEDSAVYLCASSSKRLSSYNEQFFGPGTRLTVL.

The rearrangement uses TRBV6-5 and TRBJ2-3, with D tentatively TRBD2 (5 bases). Looked up from germline, CDR1 is MNHEY and CDR2 is SVGAGI. Trimming took off 2 bases at V and 8 bases at J, with 8 bases between the two ends. This CDR3 has 12 amino acids. The CDR3, as DNA: TGTGCCAGCAGTTACCAAGGAGGTACGCAGTATTTT. Translation: CASSYQGGTQYF.